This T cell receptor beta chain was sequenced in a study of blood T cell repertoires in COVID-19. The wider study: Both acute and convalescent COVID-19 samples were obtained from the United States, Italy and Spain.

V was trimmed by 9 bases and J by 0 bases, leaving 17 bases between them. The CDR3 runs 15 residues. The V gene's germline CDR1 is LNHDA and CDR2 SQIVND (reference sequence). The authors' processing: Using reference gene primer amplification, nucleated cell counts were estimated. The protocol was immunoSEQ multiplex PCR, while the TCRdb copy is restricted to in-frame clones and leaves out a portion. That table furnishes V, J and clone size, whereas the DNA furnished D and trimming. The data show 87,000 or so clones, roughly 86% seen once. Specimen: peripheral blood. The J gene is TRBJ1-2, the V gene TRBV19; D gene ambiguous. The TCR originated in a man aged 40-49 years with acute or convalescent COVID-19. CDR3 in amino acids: CASLQTGTTNYGYTF. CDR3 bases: TGTGCCAGCCTACAGACCGGAACGACTAACTATGGCTACACCTTC.